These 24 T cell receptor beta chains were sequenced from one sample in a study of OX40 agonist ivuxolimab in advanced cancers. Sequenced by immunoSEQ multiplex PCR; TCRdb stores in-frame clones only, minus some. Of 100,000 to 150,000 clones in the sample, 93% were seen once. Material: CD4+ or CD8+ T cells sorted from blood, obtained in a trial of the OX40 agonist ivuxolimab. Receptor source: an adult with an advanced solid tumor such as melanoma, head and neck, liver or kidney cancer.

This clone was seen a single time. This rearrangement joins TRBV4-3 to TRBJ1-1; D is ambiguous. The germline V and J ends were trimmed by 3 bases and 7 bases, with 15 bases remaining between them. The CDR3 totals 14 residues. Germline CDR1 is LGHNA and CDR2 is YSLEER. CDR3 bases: TGCGCCAGCAGCCATGTCGACGGGAAGGGTGAAGCTTTCTTT. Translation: CASSHVDGKGEAFF.

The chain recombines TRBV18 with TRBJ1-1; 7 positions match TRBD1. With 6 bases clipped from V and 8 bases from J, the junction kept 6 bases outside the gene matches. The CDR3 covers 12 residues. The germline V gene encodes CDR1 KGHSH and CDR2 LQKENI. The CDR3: CASSPGQEEAFF. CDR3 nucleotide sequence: TGTGCCAGCTCCCCAGGACAGGAAGAAGCTTTCTTT.

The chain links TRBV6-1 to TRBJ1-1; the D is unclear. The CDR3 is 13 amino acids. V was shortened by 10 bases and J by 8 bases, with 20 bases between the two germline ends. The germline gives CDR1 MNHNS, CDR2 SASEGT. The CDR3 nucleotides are TGTGCCACCATCCCTCCGTGGCTACTCGAAGCTTTCTTT. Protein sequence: CATIPPWLLEAFF.

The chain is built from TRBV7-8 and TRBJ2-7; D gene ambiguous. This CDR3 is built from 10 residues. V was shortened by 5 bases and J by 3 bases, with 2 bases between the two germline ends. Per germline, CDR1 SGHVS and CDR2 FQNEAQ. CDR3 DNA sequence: TGTGCCAGCAGCAACTACGAGCAGTACTTC. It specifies CASSNYEQYF.

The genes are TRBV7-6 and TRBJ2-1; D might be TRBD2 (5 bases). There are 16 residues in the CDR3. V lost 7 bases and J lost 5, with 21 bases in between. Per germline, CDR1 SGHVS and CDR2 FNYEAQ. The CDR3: CASTLEVGRNHNEQFF. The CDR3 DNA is TGTGCCAGCACCCTAGAGGTAGGGAGAAACCACAATGAGCAGTTCTTC. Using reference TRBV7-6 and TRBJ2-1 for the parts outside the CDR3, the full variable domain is GAGVSQSPRYKVTKRGQDVALRCDPISGHVSLYWYRQALGQGPEFLTYFNYEAQQDKSGLPNDRFSAERPEGSISTLTIQRTEQRDSAMYRCASTLEVGRNHNEQFFGPGTRLTVL.

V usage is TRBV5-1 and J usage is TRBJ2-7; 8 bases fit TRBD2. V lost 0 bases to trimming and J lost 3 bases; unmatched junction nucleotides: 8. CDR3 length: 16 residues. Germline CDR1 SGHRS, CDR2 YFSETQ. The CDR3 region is CASSLGAAGANYEQYF. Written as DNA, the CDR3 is TGCGCCAGCAGCTTGGGTGCAGCGGGGGCCAACTACGAGCAGTACTTC.

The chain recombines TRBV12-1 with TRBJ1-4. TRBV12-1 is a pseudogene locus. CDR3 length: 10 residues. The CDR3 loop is CASIVEKLFF. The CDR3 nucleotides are TGTGCCAGCATCGTAGAAAAACTGTTTTTT.

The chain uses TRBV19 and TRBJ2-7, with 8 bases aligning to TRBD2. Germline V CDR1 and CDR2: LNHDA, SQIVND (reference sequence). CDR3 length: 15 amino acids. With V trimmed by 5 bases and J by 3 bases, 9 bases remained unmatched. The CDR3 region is CASSLRPGGDYEQYF. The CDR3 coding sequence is TGTGCCAGTAGTCTTCGACCCGGGGGGGACTACGAGCAGTACTTC.

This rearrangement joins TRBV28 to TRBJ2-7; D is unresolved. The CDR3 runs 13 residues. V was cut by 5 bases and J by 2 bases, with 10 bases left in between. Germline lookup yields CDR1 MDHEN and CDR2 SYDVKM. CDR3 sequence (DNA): TGTGCCAGCAGTCCGACACTGACCTACGAGCAGTACTTC. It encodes CASSPTLTYEQYF. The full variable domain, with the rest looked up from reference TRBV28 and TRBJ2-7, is DVKVTQSSRYLVKRTGEKVFLECVQDMDHENMFWYRQDPGLGLRLIYFSYDVKMKEKGDIPEGYSVSREKKERFSLILESASTNQTSMYLCASSPTLTYEQYFGPGTRLTVT.

CDR3 in amino acids: CASSYSPAMNTEAFF. The CDR3 bases are TGTGCCAGCAGTTACTCGCCGGCTATGAACACTGAAGCTTTCTTT. This chain links TRBV6-6 with TRBJ1-1; D unresolved. CDR3 length: 15 residues. V was clipped by 0 bases and J by 0 bases, with 8 bases between them. CDR1 and CDR2 from the germline V gene are MNHNY and SVGAGI (reference sequence).

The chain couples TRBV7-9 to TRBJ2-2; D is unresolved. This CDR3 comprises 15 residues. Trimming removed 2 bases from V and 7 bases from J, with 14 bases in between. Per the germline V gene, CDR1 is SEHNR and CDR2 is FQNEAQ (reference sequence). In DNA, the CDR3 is TGTGCCAGCAGCTTAACCCAGACCGAAAGCGGGGAGCTGTTTTTT. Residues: CASSLTQTESGELFF.

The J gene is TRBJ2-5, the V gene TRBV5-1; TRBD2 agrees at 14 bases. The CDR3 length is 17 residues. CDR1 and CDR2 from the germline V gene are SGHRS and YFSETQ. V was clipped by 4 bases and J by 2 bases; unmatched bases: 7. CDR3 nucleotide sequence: TGCGCCAGCAGCCTAGGGACTAGCGGGGGTGCGCAAGAGACCCAGTACTTC. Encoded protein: CASSLGTSGGAQETQYF.

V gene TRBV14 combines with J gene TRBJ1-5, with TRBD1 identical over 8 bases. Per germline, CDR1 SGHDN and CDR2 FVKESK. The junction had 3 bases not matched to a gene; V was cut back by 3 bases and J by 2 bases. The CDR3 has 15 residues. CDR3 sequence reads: CASSQMGQGNQPQHF. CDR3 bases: TGTGCCAGCAGCCAGATGGGACAGGGCAATCAGCCCCAGCATTTT. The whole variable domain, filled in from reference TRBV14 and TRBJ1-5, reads EAGVTQFPSHSVIEKGQTVTLRCDPISGHDNLYWYRRVMGKEIKFLLHFVKESKQDESGMPNNRFLAERTGGTYSTLKVQPAELEDSGVYFCASSQMGQGNQPQHFGDGTRLSIL.

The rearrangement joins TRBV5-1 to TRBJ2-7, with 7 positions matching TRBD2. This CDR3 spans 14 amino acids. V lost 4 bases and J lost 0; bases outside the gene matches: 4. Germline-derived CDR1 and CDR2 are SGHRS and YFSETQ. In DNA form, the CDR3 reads TGCGCCAGCAGCCGGACGGGGGGCTCCTACGAGCAGTACTTC. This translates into CASSRTGGSYEQYF.

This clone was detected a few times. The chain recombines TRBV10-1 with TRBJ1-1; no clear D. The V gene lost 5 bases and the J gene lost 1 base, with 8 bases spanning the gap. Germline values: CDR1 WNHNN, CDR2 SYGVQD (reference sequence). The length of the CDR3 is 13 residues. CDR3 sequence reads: CASSKQKNTEAFF. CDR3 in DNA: TGCGCCAGCAGTAAACAGAAGAACACTGAAGCTTTCTTT.

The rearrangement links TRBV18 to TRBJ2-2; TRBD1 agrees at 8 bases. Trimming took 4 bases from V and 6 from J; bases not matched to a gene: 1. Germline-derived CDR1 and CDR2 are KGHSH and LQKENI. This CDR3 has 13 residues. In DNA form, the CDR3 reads TGTGCCAGCTCACTACAGGGGGCCGGGGAGCTGTTTTTT. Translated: CASSLQGAGELFF. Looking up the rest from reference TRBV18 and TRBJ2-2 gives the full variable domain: NAGVMQNPRHLVRRRGQEARLRCSPMKGHSHVYWYRQLPEEGLKFMVYLQKENIIDESGMPKERFSAEFPKEGPSILRIQQVVRGDSAAYFCASSLQGAGELFFGEGSRLTVL.

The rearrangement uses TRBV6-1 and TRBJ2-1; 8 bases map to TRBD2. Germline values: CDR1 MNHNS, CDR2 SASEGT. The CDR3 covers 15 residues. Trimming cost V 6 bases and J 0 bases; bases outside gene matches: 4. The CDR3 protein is CASRERGSSYNEQFF. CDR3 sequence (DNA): TGTGCCAGCAGGGAGCGGGGGAGCTCCTACAATGAGCAGTTCTTC.

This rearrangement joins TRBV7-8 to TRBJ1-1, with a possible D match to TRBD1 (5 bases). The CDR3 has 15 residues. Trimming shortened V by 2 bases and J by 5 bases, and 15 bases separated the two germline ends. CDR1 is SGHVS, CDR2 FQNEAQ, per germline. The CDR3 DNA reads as TGTGCCAGCAGCTTAATGGGGGTGGTGGGGACTGAAGCTTTCTTT. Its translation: CASSLMGVVGTEAFF.

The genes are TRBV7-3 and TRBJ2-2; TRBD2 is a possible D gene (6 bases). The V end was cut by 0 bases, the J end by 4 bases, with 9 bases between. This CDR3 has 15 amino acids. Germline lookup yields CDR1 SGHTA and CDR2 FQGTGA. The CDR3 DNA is TGTGCCAGCAGCTTAACGATGGGGGGCACCGGGGAGCTGTTTTTT. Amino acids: CASSLTMGGTGELFF.

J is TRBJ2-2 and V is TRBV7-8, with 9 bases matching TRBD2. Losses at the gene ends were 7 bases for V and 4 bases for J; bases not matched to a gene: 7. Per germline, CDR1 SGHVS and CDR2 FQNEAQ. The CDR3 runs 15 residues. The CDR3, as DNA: TGTGCCAGCACCCGGGCGGGGGGGGCCACCGGGGAGCTGTTTTTT. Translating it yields CASTRAGGATGELFF.

CDR3 bases: TGTGCCAGCAGCTTAGATCTGGGGGCGCGGGGCTACACCTTC. As protein: CASSLDLGARGYTF. The V gene is TRBV11-2, the J gene TRBJ1-2; D perhaps matches TRBD1 (6 bases). V shed 0 bases and J shed 8 bases, with 13 bases lying between them. The length of the CDR3 is 14 residues. The germline V gene encodes CDR1 SGHAT and CDR2 FQNNGV.

The CDR3 DNA reads as TGTGCCAGCAGTTACGGGACGGCGGGATCTAACGAGCAGTACTTC. This sequence encodes CASSYGTAGSNEQYF. This chain uses TRBV6-5 with TRBJ2-7, with D possibly being TRBD2 (6 bases). The CDR3 consists of 15 residues. From germline, CDR1 is MNHEY and CDR2 SVGAGI. V was cut by 2 bases and J by 5 bases, with 16 bases left in between.

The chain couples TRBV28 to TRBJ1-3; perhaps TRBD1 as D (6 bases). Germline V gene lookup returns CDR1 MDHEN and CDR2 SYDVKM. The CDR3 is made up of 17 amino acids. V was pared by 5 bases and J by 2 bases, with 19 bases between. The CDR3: CASSPHQGRYTGNTIYF. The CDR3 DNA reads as TGTGCCAGCAGTCCGCACCAGGGGCGATATACTGGAAACACCATATATTTT.

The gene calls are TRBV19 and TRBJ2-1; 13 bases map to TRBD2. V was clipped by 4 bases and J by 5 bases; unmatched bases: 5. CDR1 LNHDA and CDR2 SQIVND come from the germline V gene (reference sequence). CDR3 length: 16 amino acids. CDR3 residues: CASSTSGTSGDNEQFF. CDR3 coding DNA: TGTGCCAGTAGTACCTCCGGGACTAGCGGGGACAATGAGCAGTTCTTC.